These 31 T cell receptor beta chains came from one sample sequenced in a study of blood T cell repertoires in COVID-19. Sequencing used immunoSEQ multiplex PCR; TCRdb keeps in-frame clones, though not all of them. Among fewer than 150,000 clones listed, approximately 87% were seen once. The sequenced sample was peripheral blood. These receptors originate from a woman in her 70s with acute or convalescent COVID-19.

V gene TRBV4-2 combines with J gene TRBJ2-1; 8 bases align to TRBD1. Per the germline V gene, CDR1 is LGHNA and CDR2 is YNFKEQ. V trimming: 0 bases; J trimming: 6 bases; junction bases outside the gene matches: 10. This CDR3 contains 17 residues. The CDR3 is CASSQDYGGQVGNEQFF. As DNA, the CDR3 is TGTGCCAGCAGCCAAGATTACGGGGGACAGGTGGGCAATGAGCAGTTCTTC.

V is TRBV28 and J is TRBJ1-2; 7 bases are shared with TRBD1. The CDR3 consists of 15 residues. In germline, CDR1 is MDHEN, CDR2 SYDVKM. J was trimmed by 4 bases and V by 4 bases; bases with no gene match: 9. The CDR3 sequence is CASSWDLTGAYGYTF. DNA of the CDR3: TGTGCCAGCAGTTGGGATCTTACAGGGGCCTATGGCTACACCTTC.

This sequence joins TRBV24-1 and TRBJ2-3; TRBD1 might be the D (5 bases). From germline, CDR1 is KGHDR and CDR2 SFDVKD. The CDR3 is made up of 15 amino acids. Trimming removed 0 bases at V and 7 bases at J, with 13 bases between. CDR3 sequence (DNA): TGTGCCACCAGTGATTTGGAACAGGAAGGAAATACGCAGTATTTT. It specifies CATSDLEQEGNTQYF.

CDR3 region: CATSDNTGDTEAFF. The DNA of the CDR3 is TGTGCCACCAGTGATAACACAGGGGACACTGAAGCTTTCTTT. The chain combines TRBV24-1 with TRBJ1-1, with 7 bases that match TRBD1. V shed 3 bases, J shed 3 bases, and the junction held 3 bases outside the gene matches. This CDR3 contains 14 residues. From germline, CDR1 is KGHDR and CDR2 SFDVKD.

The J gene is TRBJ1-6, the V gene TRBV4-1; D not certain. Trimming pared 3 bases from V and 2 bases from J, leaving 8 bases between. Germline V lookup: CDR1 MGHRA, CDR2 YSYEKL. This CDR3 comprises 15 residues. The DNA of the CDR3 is TGCGCCAGCAGCCAGAGACTAACCTATAATTCACCCCTCCACTTT. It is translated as CASSQRLTYNSPLHF.

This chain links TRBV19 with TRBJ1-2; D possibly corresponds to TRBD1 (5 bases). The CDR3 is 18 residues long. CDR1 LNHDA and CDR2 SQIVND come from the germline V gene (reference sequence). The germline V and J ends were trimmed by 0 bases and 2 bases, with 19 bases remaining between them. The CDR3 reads CASSIDLEWRGTNYGYTF. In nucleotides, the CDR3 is TGTGCCAGTAGTATAGATCTGGAGTGGAGGGGTACGAACTATGGCTACACCTTC.

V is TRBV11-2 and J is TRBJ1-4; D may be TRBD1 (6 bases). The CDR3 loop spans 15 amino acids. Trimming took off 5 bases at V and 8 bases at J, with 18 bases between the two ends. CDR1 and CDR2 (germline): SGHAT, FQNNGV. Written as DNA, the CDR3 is TGTGCCAGCAGCGTACAGGGTTCCGGGAACGAAAAACTGTTTTTT. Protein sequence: CASSVQGSGNEKLFF.

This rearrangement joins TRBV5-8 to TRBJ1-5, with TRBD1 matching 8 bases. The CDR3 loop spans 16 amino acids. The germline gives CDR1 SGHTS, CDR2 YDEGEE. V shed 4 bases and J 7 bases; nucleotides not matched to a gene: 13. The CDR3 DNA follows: TGTGCCAGCAGCCGACGGGGACAGGCCATTAGGCAGCCCCAGCATTTT. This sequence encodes CASSRRGQAIRQPQHF.

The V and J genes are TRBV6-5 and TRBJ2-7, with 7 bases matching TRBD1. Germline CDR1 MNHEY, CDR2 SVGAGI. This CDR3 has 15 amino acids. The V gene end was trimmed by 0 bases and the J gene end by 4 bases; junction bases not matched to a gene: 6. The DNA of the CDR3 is TGTGCCAGCAGTTACTCGGGACAGATCAATTACGAGCAGTACTTC. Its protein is CASSYSGQINYEQYF.

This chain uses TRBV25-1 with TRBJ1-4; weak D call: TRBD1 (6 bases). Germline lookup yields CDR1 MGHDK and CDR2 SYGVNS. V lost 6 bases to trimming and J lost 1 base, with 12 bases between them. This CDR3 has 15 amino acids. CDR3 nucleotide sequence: TGTGCCAGCAGGAGGGCCAGGGGAACTAATGAAAAACTGTTTTTT. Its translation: CASRRARGTNEKLFF.

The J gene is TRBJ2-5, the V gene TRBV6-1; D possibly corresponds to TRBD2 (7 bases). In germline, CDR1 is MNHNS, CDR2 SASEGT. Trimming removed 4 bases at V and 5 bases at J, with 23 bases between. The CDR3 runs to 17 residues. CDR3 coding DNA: TGTGCCAGCAGTGGGGGGAAAGCGGGGCCTCAGGGGGAGACCCAGTACTTC. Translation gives CASSGGKAGPQGETQYF.

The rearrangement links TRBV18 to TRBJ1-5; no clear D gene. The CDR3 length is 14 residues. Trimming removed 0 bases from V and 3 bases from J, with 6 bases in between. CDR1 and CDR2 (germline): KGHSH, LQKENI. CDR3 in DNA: TGTGCCAGCTCACCACCGGGCCCCAATCAGCCCCAGCATTTT. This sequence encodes CASSPPGPNQPQHF.

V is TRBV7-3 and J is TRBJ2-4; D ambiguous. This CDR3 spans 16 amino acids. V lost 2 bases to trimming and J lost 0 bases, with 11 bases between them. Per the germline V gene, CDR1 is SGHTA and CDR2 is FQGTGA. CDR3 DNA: TGTGCCAGCAGCTTATCCCCGACTGTAGCCAAAAACATTCAGTACTTC. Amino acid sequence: CASSLSPTVAKNIQYF.

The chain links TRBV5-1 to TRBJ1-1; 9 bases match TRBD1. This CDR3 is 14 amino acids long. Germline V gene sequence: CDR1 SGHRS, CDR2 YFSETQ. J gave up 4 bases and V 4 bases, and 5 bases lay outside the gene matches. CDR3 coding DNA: TGCGCCAGCAGCGGGGGGACAGGGACCACTGAAGCTTTCTTT. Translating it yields CASSGGTGTTEAFF.

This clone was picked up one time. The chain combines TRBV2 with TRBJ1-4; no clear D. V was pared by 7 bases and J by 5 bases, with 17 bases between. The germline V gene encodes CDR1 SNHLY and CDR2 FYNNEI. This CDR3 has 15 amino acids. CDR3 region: CASIGYIYGNEKLFF. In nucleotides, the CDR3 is TGTGCCAGCATTGGTTATATTTACGGGAATGAAAAACTGTTTTTT.

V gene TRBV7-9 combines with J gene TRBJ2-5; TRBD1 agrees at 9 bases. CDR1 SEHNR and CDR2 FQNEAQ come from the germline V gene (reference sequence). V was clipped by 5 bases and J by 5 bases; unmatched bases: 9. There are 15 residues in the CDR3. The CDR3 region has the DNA TGTGCCAGCAGCCCCCACAGGGGGCGCGGGGAGACCCAGTACTTC. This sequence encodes CASSPHRGRGETQYF.

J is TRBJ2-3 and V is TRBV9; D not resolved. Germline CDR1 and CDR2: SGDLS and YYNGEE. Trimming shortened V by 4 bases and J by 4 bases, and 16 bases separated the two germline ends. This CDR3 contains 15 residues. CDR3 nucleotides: TGTGCCAGCAGCCTCTCCGGCGAGGTGGCAGATACGCAGTATTTT. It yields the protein CASSLSGEVADTQYF.

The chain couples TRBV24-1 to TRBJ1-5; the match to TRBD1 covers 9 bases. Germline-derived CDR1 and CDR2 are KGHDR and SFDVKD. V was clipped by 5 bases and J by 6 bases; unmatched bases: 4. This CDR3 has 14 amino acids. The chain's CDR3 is CATSGTGVGQPQHF. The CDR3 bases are TGTGCCACCAGTGGGACAGGGGTCGGTCAGCCCCAGCATTTT.

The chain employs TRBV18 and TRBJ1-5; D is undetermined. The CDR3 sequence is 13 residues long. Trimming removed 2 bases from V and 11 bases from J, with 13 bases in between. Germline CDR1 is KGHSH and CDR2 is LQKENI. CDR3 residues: CASSPAEDMAQHF. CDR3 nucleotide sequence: TGTGCCAGCTCACCAGCCGAGGATATGGCCCAGCATTTT.

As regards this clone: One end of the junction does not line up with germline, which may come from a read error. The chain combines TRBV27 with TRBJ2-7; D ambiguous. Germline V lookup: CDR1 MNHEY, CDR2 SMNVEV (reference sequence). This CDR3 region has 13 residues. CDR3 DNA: TGTGCCAGCAGTTACAGTTCGCAGACGACAACCACCTTC. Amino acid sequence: CASSYSSQTTTTF.

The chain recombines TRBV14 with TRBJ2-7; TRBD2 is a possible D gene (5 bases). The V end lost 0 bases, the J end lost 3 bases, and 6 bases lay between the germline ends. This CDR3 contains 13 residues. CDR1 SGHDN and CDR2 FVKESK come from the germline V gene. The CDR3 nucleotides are TGTGCCAGCAGCCAAGAGGACTTCTACGAGCAGTACTTC. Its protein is CASSQEDFYEQYF.

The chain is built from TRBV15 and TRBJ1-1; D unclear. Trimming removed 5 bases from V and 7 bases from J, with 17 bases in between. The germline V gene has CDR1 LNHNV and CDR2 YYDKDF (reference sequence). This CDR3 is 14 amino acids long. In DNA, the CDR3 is TGTGCCACCAGCGGAGGGAGAGACTTGGGTGAAGCTTTCTTT. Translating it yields CATSGGRDLGEAFF.

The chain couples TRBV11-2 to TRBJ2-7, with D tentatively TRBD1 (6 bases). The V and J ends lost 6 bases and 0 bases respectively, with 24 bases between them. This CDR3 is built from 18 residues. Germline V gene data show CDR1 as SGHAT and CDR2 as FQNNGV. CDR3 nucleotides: TGTGCCAGCAGTCCTATTAGTGGGGGCCTCGTCTTCTCCTACGAGCAGTACTTC. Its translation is CASSPISGGLVFSYEQYF.

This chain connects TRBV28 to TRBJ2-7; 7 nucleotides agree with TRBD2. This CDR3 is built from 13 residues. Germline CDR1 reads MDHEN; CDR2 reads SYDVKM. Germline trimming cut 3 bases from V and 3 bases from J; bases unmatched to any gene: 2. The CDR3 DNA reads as TGTGCCAGCAGTTTGGGGGGGATCTACGAGCAGTACTTC. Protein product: CASSLGGIYEQYF.

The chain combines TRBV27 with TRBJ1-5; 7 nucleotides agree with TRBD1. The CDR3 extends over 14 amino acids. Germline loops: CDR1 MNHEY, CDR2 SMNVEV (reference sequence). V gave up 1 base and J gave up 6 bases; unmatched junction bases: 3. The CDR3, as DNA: TGTGCCAGCAGTTTATACTACAGGGGTCAGCCCCAGCATTTT. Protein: CASSLYYRGQPQHF.

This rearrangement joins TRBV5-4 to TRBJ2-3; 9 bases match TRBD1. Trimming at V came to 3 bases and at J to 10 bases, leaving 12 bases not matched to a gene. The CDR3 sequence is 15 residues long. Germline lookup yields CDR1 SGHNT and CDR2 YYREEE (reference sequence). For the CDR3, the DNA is TGTGCCAGCAGCTCCGGGACAGGGCCCCCCGGGGCGCAGTATTTT. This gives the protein CASSSGTGPPGAQYF.

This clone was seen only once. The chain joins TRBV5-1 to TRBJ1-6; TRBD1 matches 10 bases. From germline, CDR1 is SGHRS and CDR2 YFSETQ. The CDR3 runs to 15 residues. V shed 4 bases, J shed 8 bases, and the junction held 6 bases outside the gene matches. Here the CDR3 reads CASSPGTGEDSPLHF. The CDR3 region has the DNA TGCGCCAGCAGCCCGGGGACAGGGGAGGATTCACCCCTCCACTTT.

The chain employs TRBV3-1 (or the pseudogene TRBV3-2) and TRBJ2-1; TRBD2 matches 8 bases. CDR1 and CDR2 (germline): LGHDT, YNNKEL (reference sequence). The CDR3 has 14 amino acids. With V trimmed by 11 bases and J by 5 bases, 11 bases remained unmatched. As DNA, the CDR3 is TGTGCCTCCGGTCGGGGGGGTTTCAACAATGAGCAGTTCTTC. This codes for CASGRGGFNNEQFF.

CDR3 region: CASRVIDTGELFF. CDR3 nucleotide sequence: TGTGCCAGCAGAGTAATAGACACCGGGGAGCTGTTTTTT. The rearrangement links TRBV2 to TRBJ2-2; no clear D gene. Germline V lookup: CDR1 SNHLY, CDR2 FYNNEI. The length of the CDR3 is 13 residues. Trimming stripped 6 bases from V and 3 bases from J, with 8 bases between.

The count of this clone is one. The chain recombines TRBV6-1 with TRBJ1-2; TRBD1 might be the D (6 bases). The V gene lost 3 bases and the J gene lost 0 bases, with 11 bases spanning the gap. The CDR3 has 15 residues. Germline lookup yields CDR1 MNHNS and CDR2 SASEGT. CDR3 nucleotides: TGTGCCAGCAGTGAGGGGGCCGGAGCTAACTATGGCTACACCTTC. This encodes CASSEGAGANYGYTF.

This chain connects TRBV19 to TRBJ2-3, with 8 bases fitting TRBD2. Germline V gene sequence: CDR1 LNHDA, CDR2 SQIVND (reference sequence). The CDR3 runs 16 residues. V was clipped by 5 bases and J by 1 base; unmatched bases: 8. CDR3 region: CASSPRRGGGTDTQYF. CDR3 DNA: TGTGCCAGTAGTCCACGTCGGGGGGGAGGCACAGATACGCAGTATTTT.